This note documents a single T cell receptor beta chain sequence. What it recognizes is unknown. This sample stems from a study of T cells in localized non-small cell lung cancer. Some clones are missing from TCRdb's copy, which holds only in-frame ones; the method was immunoSEQ multiplex PCR. The data show about 40,000 clones, 80% to 85% seen once. Study-wide results and limits: Increased T cell density in blood showed an association with longer overall survival. Heterogeneity remains possible, as sequencing covered one tumor region only. The highest T cell clonality was in uninvolved adjacent lung, above tumor.

Trimming pared 10 bases from V and 1 base from J, leaving 10 bases between. This CDR3 region has 13 residues. CDR1 is ENHRY and CDR2 is SYGVKD in the germline V gene. V usage is TRBV10-3 and J usage is TRBJ2-2, with D tentatively TRBD1 (6 bases). The source of this sequence is a male donor at least 60 years old with stage II lung adenocarcinoma. The sample was peripheral blood mononuclear cells, taken before any cancer treatment. DNA for the CDR3: TGTGCCACAATGGGACAGAACACCGGGGAGCTGTTTTTT. It codes for CATMGQNTGELFF.